This T cell receptor (beta chain) was recovered during a study of human T cells and chemical hapten exposure. Study-level results: TCRs exceeding 1 in 1000 frequency stayed unchanged with DPC sensitization.

Total RNA came from unfractionated whole blood. This clonotype was seen repeatedly, ten times or more. As yet, its antigen is unknown. CDR3 length equals 14 residues. The J segment lost 6 bases and the V segment lost 4 bases, leaving 4 bases of the junction unmatched. Germline values: CDR1 SNHLY, CDR2 FYNNEI. Unique molecular identifiers were affixed to discrete cDNA molecules within the library. Each CDR3 protein gets one entry after TCRdb re-called the reads with MiXCR. The sample shows about 120,000 distinct CDR3 sequences, over 6.5% of them seen only once. This clonotype was obtained from a human donor in good health. Some clones in this sample may be carry-over from other donors' samples. V and J are TRBV2 and TRBJ1-4; 8 nucleotides agree with TRBD1. The sequencing input was whole blood. CDR3 bases: TGTGCCAGCAGTGGGAACAGGGGGGATGAAAAACTGTTTTTT. It encodes CASSGNRGDEKLFF. Combining the CDR3 with reference TRBV2 and TRBJ1-4 gives the whole variable domain EPEVTQTPSHQVTQMGQEVILRCVPISNHLYFYWYRQILGQKVEFLVSFYNNEISEKSEIFDDQFSVERPDGSNFTLKIRSTKLEDSAMYFCASSGNRGDEKLFFGSGTQLSVL.